This T cell receptor beta chain was identified in a study of T cells in Graves' hyperthyroidism and ophthalmopathy. Study as a whole: Peripheral blood draws took place at initial diagnosis, ahead of any treatment.

CDR1 is SEHNR and CDR2 is FQNEAQ in the germline V gene (reference sequence). Losses at the gene ends were 7 bases for V and 3 bases for J; bases not matched to a gene: 4. The CDR3 has 14 amino acids. The study, taken as a whole, reports: It was a median approximately 7.1 months before onset that the model predicted ophthalmopathy.

The TCR beta CDR3 regions underwent amplification using RNA transcripts as the source. TCR CDR3 underwent first-round RT-PCR with the HTBI primer set. TCRdb re-called the multiplex PCR reads with MiXCR, one entry per CDR3 protein. The sample lists approximately 870,000 distinct CDR3 sequences, about two fifths occurring once. Calling Graves' hyperthyroidism stable meant ophthalmopathy did not progress within 18 months. Comment on this clonotype: The antigen remains unidentified.

This clonotype originated in a man between 18 and 35 years old with Graves' hyperthyroidism. Sequenced material: blood. The gene calls are TRBV7-9 and TRBJ2-7; 12 bases match TRBD2. CDR3 in DNA: TGTGCCAGCATTCCGACTAGCGGGAGCTACGAGCAGTACTTC. Its protein product is CASIPTSGSYEQYF.